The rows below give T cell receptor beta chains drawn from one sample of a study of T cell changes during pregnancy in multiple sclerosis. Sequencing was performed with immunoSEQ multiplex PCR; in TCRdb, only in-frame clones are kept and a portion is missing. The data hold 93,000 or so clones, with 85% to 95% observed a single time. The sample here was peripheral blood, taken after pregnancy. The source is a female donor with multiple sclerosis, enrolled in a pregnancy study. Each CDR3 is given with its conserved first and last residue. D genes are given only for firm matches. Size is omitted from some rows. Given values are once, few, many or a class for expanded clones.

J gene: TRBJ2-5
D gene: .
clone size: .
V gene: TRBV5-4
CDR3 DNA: TGTGCCAGCAGCCCTCTGGAGGGAAGGCGGGCCCAAGAGACCCAGTACTTC
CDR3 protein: CASSPLEGRRAQETQYF

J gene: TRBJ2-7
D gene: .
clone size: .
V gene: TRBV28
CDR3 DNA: TGTGCCAGCAATGGTCGGACTTTACCCTCCTACGAGCAGTACTTC
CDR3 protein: CASNGRTLPSYEQYF

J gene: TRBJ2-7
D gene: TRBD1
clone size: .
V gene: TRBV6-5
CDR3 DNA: TGTGCCAGCAGTCCCCCCCGGGACAGGGGGAACGAGCAGTACTTC
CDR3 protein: CASSPPRDRGNEQYF

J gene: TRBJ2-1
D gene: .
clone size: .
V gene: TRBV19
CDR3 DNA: TGTGCCAGTAGTATCTTGGACAGCCCGGCGGTCCATGAGCAGTTCTTC
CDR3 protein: CASSILDSPAVHEQFF

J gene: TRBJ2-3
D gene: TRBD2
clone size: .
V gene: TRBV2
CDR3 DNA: TGTGCCAGCAGTGTACTAGCGGGGGCTGTAGATACGCAGTATTTT
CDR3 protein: CASSVLAGAVDTQYF

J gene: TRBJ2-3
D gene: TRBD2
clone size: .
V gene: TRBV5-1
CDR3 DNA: TGCGCCAGCAGCGAGACTAGCGGGAGGGTAGCAGATACGCAGTATTTT
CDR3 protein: CASSETSGRVADTQYF

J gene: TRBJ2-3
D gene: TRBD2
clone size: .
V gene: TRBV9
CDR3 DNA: TGTGCCAGCACCCAGGGACTAGCGGGGGGAGCAGATACGCAGTATTTT
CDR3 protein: CASTQGLAGGADTQYF

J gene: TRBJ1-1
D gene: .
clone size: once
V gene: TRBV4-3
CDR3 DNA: TGCGCCAGCAGCCAAGAGGCCCAGGGGTTCAGGGACACTGAAGCTTTCTTT
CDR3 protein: CASSQEAQGFRDTEAFF

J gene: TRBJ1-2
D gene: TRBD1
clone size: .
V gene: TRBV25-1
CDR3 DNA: TGTGCCAGCAGTTCGGGACAGCCTCCTTTTGGCTACACCTTC
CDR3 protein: CASSSGQPPFGYTF

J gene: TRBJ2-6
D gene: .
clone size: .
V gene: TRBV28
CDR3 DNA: TGTGCCAGCAGTTCCCGACAGGTGTCGGCCAACGTCCTGACTTTC
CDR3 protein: CASSSRQVSANVLTF

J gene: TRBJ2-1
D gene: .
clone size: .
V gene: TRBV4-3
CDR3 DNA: TGCGCCAGCAGCCAACGATCCCCAGGAGGGAATGAGCAGTTCTTC
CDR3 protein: CASSQRSPGGNEQFF

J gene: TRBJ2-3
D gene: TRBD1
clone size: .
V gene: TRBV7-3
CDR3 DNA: TGTGCCAGCAGCCCAAGGACAGGGACAGATACGCAGTATTTT
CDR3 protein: CASSPRTGTDTQYF

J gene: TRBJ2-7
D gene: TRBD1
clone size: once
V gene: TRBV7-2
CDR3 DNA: TGTGCCAGCAGCCCGGGGGGACAGGGGTGGTACGAGCAGTACTTC
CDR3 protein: CASSPGGQGWYEQYF

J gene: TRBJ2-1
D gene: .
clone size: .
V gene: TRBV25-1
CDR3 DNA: TGTGCCAGCAGTGTTACAGGGCGGCACTTCTTC
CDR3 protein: CASSVTGRHFF

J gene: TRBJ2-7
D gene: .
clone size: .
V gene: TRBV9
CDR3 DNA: TGTGCCAGCAGCGTAGCAGGGGACCCCTACGAGCAGTACTTC
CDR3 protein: CASSVAGDPYEQYF

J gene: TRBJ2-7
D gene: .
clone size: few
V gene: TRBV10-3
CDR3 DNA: TGTGCCATCAGTGAGTCGGTGACTAGCTACGAGCAGTACTTC
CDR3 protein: CAISESVTSYEQYF

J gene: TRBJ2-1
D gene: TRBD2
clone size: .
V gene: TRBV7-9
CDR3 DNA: TGTGCCAGCAGCTACCTAGCGGGGTCCTCCTACAATGAGCAGTTCTTC
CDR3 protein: CASSYLAGSSYNEQFF

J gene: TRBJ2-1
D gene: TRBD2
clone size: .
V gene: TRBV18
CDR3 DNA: TGTGCCAGCTCATCAATGACTAGCGGGAGCGCCTACAATGAGCAGTTCTTC
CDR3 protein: CASSSMTSGSAYNEQFF

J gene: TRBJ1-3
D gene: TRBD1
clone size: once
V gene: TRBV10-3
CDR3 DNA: TGTGCCATCAGTACAGGGGGCCTCTCTGGAAACACCATATATTTT
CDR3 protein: CAISTGGLSGNTIYF

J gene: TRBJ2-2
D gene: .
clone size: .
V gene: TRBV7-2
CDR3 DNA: TGTGCCAGCAGGGAGCCTGCAACCGGGGAGCTGTTTTTT
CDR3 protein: CASREPATGELFF

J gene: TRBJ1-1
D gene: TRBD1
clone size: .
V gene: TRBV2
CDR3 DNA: TGTGCCAGCACCTCAGGACAGGGACGGGAAGCTTTCTTT
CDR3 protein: CASTSGQGREAFF

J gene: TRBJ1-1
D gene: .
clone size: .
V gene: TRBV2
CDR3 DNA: TGTGCCATCGACGGGGGGGGGTCCGGCACTGAAGCTTTCTTT
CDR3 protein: CAIDGGGSGTEAFF

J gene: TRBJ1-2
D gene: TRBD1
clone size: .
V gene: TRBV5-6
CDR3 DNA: TGTGCCAGCAGCCCGGACAGGGGGCTTGGCTACACCTTC
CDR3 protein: CASSPDRGLGYTF

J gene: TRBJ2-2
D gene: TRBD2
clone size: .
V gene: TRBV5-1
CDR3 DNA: TGCGCCAGCAGCTTGGGGACTAGCACCACCGGGGAGCTGTTTTTT
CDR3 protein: CASSLGTSTTGELFF

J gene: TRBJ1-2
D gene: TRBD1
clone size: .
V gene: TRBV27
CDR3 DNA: TGTGCCAGCAGTTTAAGGGGGAGGGCAGGGGGCCAAGTTGACTATGGCTACACCTTC
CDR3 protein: CASSLRGRAGGQVDYGYTF

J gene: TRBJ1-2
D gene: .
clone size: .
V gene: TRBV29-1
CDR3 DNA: TGCAGCGTTGGTGAGGGCTATGGCTACACCTTC
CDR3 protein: CSVGEGYGYTF

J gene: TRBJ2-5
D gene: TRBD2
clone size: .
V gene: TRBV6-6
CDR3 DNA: TGTGCCAGCAGTTACTCGATACTAGCGGAAGGGGCCCAGTACTTC
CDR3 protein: CASSYSILAEGAQYF

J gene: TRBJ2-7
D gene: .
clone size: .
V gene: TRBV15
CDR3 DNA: TGTGCCACCAGTCCCCGGAGGGGCTCCTACGAGCAGTACTTC
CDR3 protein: CATSPRRGSYEQYF

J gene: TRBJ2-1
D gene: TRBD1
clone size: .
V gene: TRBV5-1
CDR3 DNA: TGCGCCAGCAGCTCCGGGACAGGGGTTGGCAATGAGCAGTTCTTC
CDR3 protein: CASSSGTGVGNEQFF

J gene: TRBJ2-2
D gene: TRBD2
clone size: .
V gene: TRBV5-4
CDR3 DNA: TGTGCCAGCAGCTTGGTCGGGGGGGCGGACACCGGGGAGCTGTTTTTT
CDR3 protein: CASSLVGGADTGELFF

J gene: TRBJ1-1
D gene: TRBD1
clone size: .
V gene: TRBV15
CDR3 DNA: TGTGCCACCAACTTGGGACAGGGAGTGGGCACTGAAGCTTTCTTT
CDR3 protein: CATNLGQGVGTEAFF

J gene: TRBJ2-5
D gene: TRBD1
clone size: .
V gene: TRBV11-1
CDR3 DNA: TGTGCCAGCAGGGGACAGCCGCAAGAGACCCAGTACTTC
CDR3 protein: CASRGQPQETQYF

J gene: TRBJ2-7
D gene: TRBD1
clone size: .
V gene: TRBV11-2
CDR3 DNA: TGTGCCAGCAGCACCCGGACAGGGCCTTCCTACGAGCAGTACTTC
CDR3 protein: CASSTRTGPSYEQYF

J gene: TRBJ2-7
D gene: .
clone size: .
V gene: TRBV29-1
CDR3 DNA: TGCAGCGCCCTAGACTCTTACTACGAGCAGTACTTC
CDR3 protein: CSALDSYYEQYF

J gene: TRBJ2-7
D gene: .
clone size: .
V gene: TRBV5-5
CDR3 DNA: TGTGCCAGCAGCTTCCCCAGGGTGGACGAGCAGTACTTC
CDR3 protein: CASSFPRVDEQYF

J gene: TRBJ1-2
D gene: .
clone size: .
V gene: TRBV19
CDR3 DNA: TGTGCCAGCGTCGCTAACTATGGCTACACCTTC
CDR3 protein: CASVANYGYTF

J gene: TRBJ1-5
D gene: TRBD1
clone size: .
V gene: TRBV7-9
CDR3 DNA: TGTGCCAGCAGTCGAGACAGGGCGATTCAGCCCCAGCATTTT
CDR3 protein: CASSRDRAIQPQHF

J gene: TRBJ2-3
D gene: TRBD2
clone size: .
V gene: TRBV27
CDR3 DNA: TGTGCCAGCAGCCCCCCTAATCGCGGGAGGCGGCCTCGTGGAGATACGCAGTATTTT
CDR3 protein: CASSPPNRGRRPRGDTQYF

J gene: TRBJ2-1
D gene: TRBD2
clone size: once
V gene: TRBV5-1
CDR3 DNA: TGCGCCAGCAGCCTCTGGACTAGAGCGGATTGGAATGAGCAGTTCTTC
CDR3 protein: CASSLWTRADWNEQFF

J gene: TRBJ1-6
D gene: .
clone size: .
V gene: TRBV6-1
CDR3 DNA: TGTGCCAGCAGTGAAGGGACAAATTCACCCCTCCACTTT
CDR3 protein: CASSEGTNSPLHF

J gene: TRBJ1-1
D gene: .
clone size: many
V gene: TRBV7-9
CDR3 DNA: TGTGCCAGCAGCTTAGAGCCGGCCAGGGGTAACACTGAAGCTTTCTTT
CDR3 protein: CASSLEPARGNTEAFF

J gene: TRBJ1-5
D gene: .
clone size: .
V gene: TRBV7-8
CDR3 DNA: TGTGCCAGCAGCGCCAGCCGGGACAAGGGGAATCAGCCCCAGCATTTT
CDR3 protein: CASSASRDKGNQPQHF

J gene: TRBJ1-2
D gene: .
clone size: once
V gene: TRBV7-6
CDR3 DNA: TGTGCCAGCAGCTCCGGGACAGGCTACACCTTC
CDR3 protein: CASSSGTGYTF